Each of the 27 T cell receptor beta chains below was sequenced from the same sample in a study of control samples from healthy donors and cancer patients. Profiling relied on immunoSEQ multiplex PCR, and the TCRdb table lists in-frame clones only, not all of them. The sample holds about 89,000 clones, approximately 81% seen once. Sequenced input: blood. These receptor sequences come from a woman aged 40 to 50 in good health.

This sequence joins TRBV12-3 or TRBV12-4 and TRBJ1-2, with TRBD1 as a possible D gene (5 bases). This CDR3 region has 12 residues. V lost 5 bases and J 4 bases, leaving 8 bases between the germline ends. Here the CDR3 reads CASSPDSYGYTF. In DNA, the CDR3 is TGTGCCAGCAGTCCCGACAGCTATGGCTACACCTTC.

The rearrangement links TRBV5-4 to TRBJ2-3, with D maybe TRBD1 (7 bases). Trimming pared 4 bases from V and 4 bases from J, leaving 10 bases between. CDR3 length equals 13 residues. CDR1 and CDR2 from the germline V gene are SGHNT and YYREEE (reference sequence). The CDR3 is CASSIRGADTQYF. In DNA, the CDR3 is TGTGCCAGCAGCATCAGGGGGGCAGATACGCAGTATTTT.

The chain carries TRBV5-1 and TRBJ1-2; 8 bases line up with TRBD1. This CDR3 comprises 15 residues. V lost 0 bases, J lost 5 bases, and 6 bases stayed unmatched. Germline V CDR1 and CDR2: SGHRS, YFSETQ. The CDR3: CASSLGGQAGYGYTF. The CDR3 DNA sequence: TGCGCCAGCAGCTTGGGGGGACAGGCAGGGTATGGCTACACCTTC.

This rearrangement joins TRBV6-2 or TRBV6-3 to TRBJ2-1; 8 positions agree with TRBD2. Per the germline V gene, CDR1 is MNHEY and CDR2 is SVGEGT. The CDR3 contains 17 residues. The V and J ends lost 2 bases and 6 bases, in that order; junction bases with no gene match: 12. The CDR3 reads CASSYALAGTLGNEQFF. The CDR3 coding sequence is TGTGCCAGCAGTTACGCCTTAGCGGGGACTCTGGGCAATGAGCAGTTCTTC.

The gene calls are TRBV5-1 and TRBJ2-3, with 12 bases fitting TRBD2. The CDR3 is 18 amino acids. In germline, CDR1 is SGHRS, CDR2 YFSETQ. With V trimmed by 1 base and J by 1 base, 7 bases remained unmatched. CDR3 residues: CASSLRSSGGAGTDTQYF. CDR3 in DNA: TGCGCCAGCAGCTTGCGTTCTAGCGGGGGGGCCGGCACAGATACGCAGTATTTT.

V usage is TRBV5-8 and J usage is TRBJ1-1, with unresolved D. Germline values: CDR1 SGHTS, CDR2 YDEGEE. Trimming stripped 0 bases from V and 1 base from J, with 10 bases between. This CDR3 has 15 amino acids. CDR3 nucleotides: TGTGCCAGCAGCTTGGGGACCGGTAAGAACACTGAAGCTTTCTTT. It specifies CASSLGTGKNTEAFF.

The CDR3 DNA reads as TGTGCCAGCAGCTTATCCTATGAAGTTTCCTACGAGCAGTACTTC. This translates into CASSLSYEVSYEQYF. The chain uses TRBV5-6 and TRBJ2-7; D unclear. The V gene lost 2 bases and the J gene lost 1 base, with 13 bases spanning the gap. The CDR3 length is 15 residues. Germline V gene sequence: CDR1 SGHDT, CDR2 YYEEEE.

This clone has more than one count but fewer than ten. The chain joins TRBV2 to TRBJ1-6, with D perhaps matching TRBD1 (5 bases). The CDR3 totals 15 residues. The V and J ends lost 4 bases and 11 bases respectively, with 18 bases between them. Germline CDR1 reads SNHLY; CDR2 reads FYNNEI. In nucleotides, the CDR3 is TGTGCCAGCAGTGCCCTCCTGGGGCCCGGGGCACCCCTCCACTTT. Translating it yields CASSALLGPGAPLHF.

J is TRBJ2-3 and V is TRBV4-3; TRBD1 might be the D (6 bases). The germline V gene encodes CDR1 LGHNA and CDR2 YSLEER. CDR3 length: 13 amino acids. The V end was cut by 3 bases, the J end by 2 bases, with 6 bases between. CDR3 sequence reads: CASSQGATDTQYF. The CDR3 region has the DNA TGCGCCAGCAGCCAGGGGGCCACAGATACGCAGTATTTT.

V and J are TRBV3-1 (or the pseudogene TRBV3-2) and TRBJ1-6; D uncertain. CDR1 is LGHDT and CDR2 is YNNKEL in the germline V gene (reference sequence). V was cut by 1 base and J by 7 bases, with 14 bases left in between. CDR3 length: 16 residues. DNA of the CDR3: TGTGCCAGCAGCCAAGCCCGACGGGCCATCAATTCACCCCTCCACTTT. Its protein product is CASSQARRAINSPLHF.

This rearrangement joins TRBV3-1 (or the pseudogene TRBV3-2) to TRBJ1-1, with D possibly TRBD1 on 5 matching bases. Germline assignment: CDR1 LGHDT and CDR2 YNNKEL (reference sequence). V was shortened by 4 bases and J by 5 bases, with 23 bases between the two germline ends. The CDR3 loop spans 17 amino acids. Written as DNA, the CDR3 is TGTGCCAGCAGCCCCCGGTGGGGCACAGGACCAGAGACTGAAGCTTTCTTT. As protein: CASSPRWGTGPETEAFF.

The genes are TRBV11-1 and TRBJ1-1; D ambiguous. From germline, CDR1 is SGHAT and CDR2 FQDESV (reference sequence). There are 15 residues in the CDR3. The V end was cut by 6 bases, the J end by 5 bases, with 19 bases between. CDR3 loop: CASRPALGIGTEAFF. The DNA for the CDR3 is TGTGCCAGCAGACCAGCCTTGGGTATAGGAACTGAAGCTTTCTTT.

This CDR3 is CASSLSGRSRQPQHF. CDR3 nucleotide sequence: TGTGCCAGCAGCTTAAGCGGGCGCTCCAGGCAGCCCCAGCATTTT. J is TRBJ1-5 and V is TRBV7-2; D not resolved. CDR3 length: 15 residues. Germline CDR1 SGHTA, CDR2 FQGNSA. V was clipped by 2 bases and J by 7 bases, with 15 bases between them.

CDR3 region: CASSQVDRGSEAFF. The CDR3 region has the DNA TGCGCCAGCAGCCAAGTAGACAGGGGGTCTGAAGCTTTCTTT. The chain links TRBV4-3 to TRBJ1-1; TRBD1 matches at 9 bases. CDR1 and CDR2 from the germline V gene are LGHNA and YSLEER. Unmatched junction bases numbered 3, after V lost 1 base and J lost 6 bases. This CDR3 is 14 amino acids long.

The chain has TRBV18 and TRBJ1-2, with D uncertain. V was cut by 3 bases and J by 3 bases, with 11 bases left in between. The V gene's germline CDR1 is KGHSH and CDR2 LQKENI. The CDR3 extends over 14 amino acids. CDR3 protein: CASSPEGNHYGYTF. CDR3 bases: TGTGCCAGCTCACCCGAAGGGAATCACTATGGCTACACCTTC.

This chain uses TRBV4-3 with TRBJ2-3, with D perhaps TRBD1 (6 bases). Looked up from germline, CDR1 is LGHNA and CDR2 is YSLEER. Between the trimmed V and J ends, which lost 5 bases and 6 bases, there was a span of 18 bases. The CDR3 is 15 amino acids. CDR3 in DNA: TGCGCCAGCAGCGAAAACAGGGTACGAGGGGATACGCAGTATTTT. It translates to CASSENRVRGDTQYF.

The CDR3 here is CASSRLAGPNNEQFF. In nucleotides, the CDR3 is TGTGCCAGCAGCAGACTAGCGGGGCCGAACAATGAGCAGTTCTTC. The chain links TRBV9 to TRBJ2-1, with 11 bases fitting TRBD2. The CDR3 loop spans 15 amino acids. Germline CDR1 and CDR2: SGDLS and YYNGEE. With V trimmed by 4 bases and J by 5 bases, 5 bases remained unmatched.

The chain has TRBV19 and TRBJ1-1; D is uncertain. Germline-derived CDR1 and CDR2 are LNHDA and SQIVND (reference sequence). V gave up 7 bases and J gave up 0 bases, with 9 bases separating them. The CDR3 has 13 residues. This CDR3 reads CASKYSLNTEAFF. DNA of the CDR3: TGTGCCAGTAAGTACAGCTTGAACACTGAAGCTTTCTTT.

The rearrangement uses TRBV4-3 and TRBJ2-1; TRBD1 agrees at 7 bases. Unmatched junction bases numbered 12, after V lost 4 bases and J lost 3 bases. The CDR3 consists of 17 residues. CDR1 is LGHNA, CDR2 YSLEER, per germline. CDR3 in amino acids: CASSRYRGRGVYNEQFF. The CDR3 coding sequence is TGCGCCAGCAGCCGCTACAGGGGTCGTGGAGTCTACAATGAGCAGTTCTTC.

V usage is TRBV5-1 and J usage is TRBJ2-7; TRBD1 or TRBD2 may be the D gene (5 bases each). CDR1 is SGHRS and CDR2 is YFSETQ in the germline V gene. The CDR3 covers 14 residues. Trimming stripped 0 bases from V and 3 bases from J, with 10 bases between. Written as DNA, the CDR3 is TGCGCCAGCAGCTTGGGGGACGGAGACTACGAGCAGTACTTC. Amino acids: CASSLGDGDYEQYF.

The chain recombines TRBV5-4 with TRBJ1-1; D unclear. Trimming stripped 3 bases from V and 4 bases from J, with 10 bases between. This CDR3 is 13 amino acids long. Germline lookup yields CDR1 SGHNT and CDR2 YYREEE (reference sequence). The CDR3 sequence: CASSSLKGTEAFF. CDR3 DNA sequence: TGTGCCAGCAGCTCTTTAAAGGGCACTGAAGCTTTCTTT.

This clone was picked up a small number of times. The CDR3 reads CASNRDRALGEQYF. The CDR3 DNA reads as TGTGCCAGCAACCGGGACAGGGCGCTCGGCGAGCAGTACTTC. This rearrangement joins TRBV6-5 to TRBJ2-7; 9 bases map to TRBD1. CDR3 length equals 14 residues. J gave up 6 bases and V 7 bases, and 10 bases lay outside the gene matches. Germline-derived CDR1 and CDR2 are MNHEY and SVGAGI.

The chain employs TRBV15 and TRBJ1-2, with 9 bases lining up with TRBD1. The CDR3 sequence is 14 residues long. Germline trimming cut 1 base from V and 8 bases from J; bases unmatched to any gene: 5. Per the germline V gene, CDR1 is LNHNV and CDR2 is YYDKDF (reference sequence). Here the CDR3 reads CATSRVGQGWGYTF. The CDR3 DNA sequence: TGTGCCACCAGCAGAGTTGGACAGGGGTGGGGCTACACCTTC. Full variable domain (rest looked up from reference TRBV15 and TRBJ1-2): DAMVIQNPRYQVTQFGKPVTLSCSQTLNHNVMYWYQQKSSQAPKLLFHYYDKDFNNEADTPDNFQSRRPNTSFCFLDIRSPGLGDTAMYLCATSRVGQGWGYTFGSGTRLTVV.

The rearrangement uses TRBV24-1 and TRBJ2-3, with 7 bases matching TRBD1. With 5 bases clipped from V and 1 base from J, the junction kept 5 bases outside the gene matches. The CDR3 loop spans 15 amino acids. Germline V gene data show CDR1 as KGHDR and CDR2 as SFDVKD. The CDR3, as DNA: TGTGCCACCAGTGTGACAGGGAAGGGCACAGATACGCAGTATTTT. Translated: CATSVTGKGTDTQYF.

The chain joins TRBV13 to TRBJ1-1; D uncertain. Trimming pared 1 base from V and 1 base from J, leaving 7 bases between. The CDR3 is 14 amino acids. Germline V gene sequence: CDR1 PRHDT, CDR2 FYEKMQ (reference sequence). The CDR3 DNA follows: TGTGCCAGCAGCTTAGCGGGTCCGAACACTGAAGCTTTCTTT. The encoded protein is CASSLAGPNTEAFF.

V gene TRBV7-8 combines with J gene TRBJ2-2; TRBD2 matches 7 bases. This CDR3 has 14 amino acids. V shed 4 bases, J shed 1 base, and the junction held 0 bases outside the gene matches. The germline CDR1 and CDR2 sequences are SGHVS and FQNEAQ. Here the CDR3 reads CASSWGGNTGELFF. Written as DNA, the CDR3 is TGTGCCAGCAGCTGGGGGGGGAACACCGGGGAGCTGTTTTTT.

This chain connects TRBV27 to TRBJ1-2; 8 positions match TRBD1. The ends lost 5 bases at V and 4 bases at J; junction bases unmatched: 9. The germline V gene has CDR1 MNHEY and CDR2 SMNVEV (reference sequence). The CDR3 length is 15 residues. Here the CDR3 DNA reads TGTGCCAGCAGTCCCTCTGGACAGGGCGTCTATGGCTACACCTTC. Its protein is CASSPSGQGVYGYTF.